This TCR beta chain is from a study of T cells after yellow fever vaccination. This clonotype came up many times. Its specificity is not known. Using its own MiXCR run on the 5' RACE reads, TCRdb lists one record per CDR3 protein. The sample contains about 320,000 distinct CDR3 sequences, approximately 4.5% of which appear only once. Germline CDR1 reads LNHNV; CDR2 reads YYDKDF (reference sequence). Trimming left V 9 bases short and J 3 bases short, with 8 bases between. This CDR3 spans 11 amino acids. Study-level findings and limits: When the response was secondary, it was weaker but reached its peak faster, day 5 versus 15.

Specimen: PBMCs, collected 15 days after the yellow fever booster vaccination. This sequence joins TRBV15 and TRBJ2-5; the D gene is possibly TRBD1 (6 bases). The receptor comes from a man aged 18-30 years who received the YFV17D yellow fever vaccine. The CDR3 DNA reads TGTGCCACACGGACAGAAGAGACCCAGTACTTC. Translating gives CATRTEETQYF.